The 20 T cell receptor beta chains below all came from one sample that was sequenced in a study of naive and memory T cell subsets. Study-level results: Especially in CD8 cells, naive repertoires contained a few larger clonotypes, possibly CD45RA-re-expressing memory cells.

Their recognized antigens are unknown. The beta constant-region primer was an equimolar mix of two oligonucleotides covering TRBC1 and TRBC2. Ligated cDNA was amplified by four rounds of PCR with nested alpha and beta constant-region primers and SP2. TCRdb independently ran MiXCR on the UMI-ligation and nested PCR reads; one entry per CDR3 protein. The data show roughly 150,000 distinct CDR3 sequences, with over 20% seen just once and roughly 0.1% held by the top ten. Sample: naive CD4+ T cells from blood. Receptors were obtained from a human donor in good health.

This clonotype was seen ten or more times. The J gene is TRBJ2-2, the V gene TRBV5-1; D assignment may be TRBD1 or TRBD2 (5 bases each). CDR1 and CDR2 from the germline V gene are SGHRS and YFSETQ. The V end was cut by 9 bases, the J end by 5 bases, with 14 bases between. This CDR3 is built from 13 residues. CDR3 region: CATAGTATGELFF. Written as DNA, the CDR3 is TGCGCCACCGCCGGGACGGCAACCGGGGAGCTGTTTTTT.

The genes are TRBV6-2 or TRBV6-3 and TRBJ2-2, with D possibly matching TRBD1 (5 bases). This CDR3 has 14 amino acids. The germline V and J ends were trimmed by 4 bases and 6 bases, with 12 bases remaining between them. The V gene's germline CDR1 is MNHEY and CDR2 SVGEGT. CDR3: CASSFQIGAGELFF. CDR3 nucleotides: TGTGCCAGCAGTTTCCAGATAGGGGCCGGGGAGCTGTTTTTT.

The chain has TRBV20-1 and TRBJ2-7; TRBD1 might be the D (6 bases). CDR1 DFQATT and CDR2 SNEGSKA come from the germline V gene (reference sequence). The germline V and J ends were trimmed by 6 bases and 1 base, with 22 bases remaining between them. CDR3 length equals 16 residues. This chain's CDR3 is CSAIPLQGVTSYEQYF. The CDR3 DNA is TGCAGTGCGATTCCTTTACAGGGAGTCACATCCTACGAGCAGTACTTC.

The J gene is TRBJ1-5, the V gene TRBV28; D unclear. V lost 7 bases, J lost 0 bases, and 7 bases lay in between. CDR1 and CDR2 from the germline V gene are MDHEN and SYDVKM. The CDR3 is 13 amino acids. The CDR3 DNA sequence: TGTGCCAGCAAGGTACATAGCAATCAGCCCCAGCATTTT. It specifies CASKVHSNQPQHF.

This chain joins TRBV11-2 and TRBJ1-1; possibly TRBD1 for D (5 bases). The V gene's germline CDR1 is SGHAT and CDR2 FQNNGV. V was clipped by 5 bases and J by 4 bases, with 14 bases between them. The CDR3 loop spans 14 amino acids. CDR3 residues: CASSAFQGFTEAFF. CDR3 DNA sequence: TGTGCCAGCAGCGCCTTCCAGGGCTTCACTGAAGCTTTCTTT.

This clonotype was observed a few times. The chain uses TRBV20-1 and TRBJ2-7, with 7 bases that match TRBD1. Germline CDR1 is DFQATT and CDR2 is SNEGSKA (reference sequence). V shed 7 bases, J shed 6 bases, and the junction held 12 bases outside the gene matches. The CDR3 has 13 amino acids. CDR3 protein: CSGKAGGLVEQYF. The CDR3 DNA follows: TGCAGTGGAAAGGCAGGGGGATTGGTCGAGCAGTACTTC.

The chain couples TRBV5-4 to TRBJ1-2; D call uncertain. The germline CDR1 and CDR2 sequences are SGHNT and YYREEE (reference sequence). The V and J ends lost 0 bases and 4 bases respectively, with 13 bases between them. This CDR3 is built from 15 residues. CDR3 nucleotides: TGTGCCAGCAGCTTGGAGGCTGGGATCCCCTATGGCTACACCTTC. It specifies CASSLEAGIPYGYTF.

Only a few counts were recorded for this clonotype. The chain is built from TRBV7-2 and TRBJ1-1, with D hard to call. The CDR3 is made up of 13 amino acids. Germline CDR1 SGHTA, CDR2 FQGNSA. V was pared by 2 bases and J by 1 base, with 5 bases between. The CDR3 here is CASSLQPNTEAFF. The CDR3 region has the DNA TGTGCCAGCAGCTTACAACCGAACACTGAAGCTTTCTTT.

The chain combines TRBV12-3 or TRBV12-4 with TRBJ2-1; weak D call: TRBD2 (5 bases). CDR3 length equals 15 residues. Trimming removed 2 bases from V and 9 bases from J, with 17 bases in between. CDR3 in amino acids: CASSLYSFSGSEQFF. The CDR3 DNA reads TGTGCCAGCAGTTTATATTCTTTTTCGGGGAGTGAGCAGTTCTTC.

The chain joins TRBV25-1 to TRBJ2-1, with D perhaps TRBD2 (6 bases). The CDR3 loop spans 15 amino acids. V was clipped by 5 bases and J by 6 bases, with 17 bases between them. CDR1 is MGHDK, CDR2 SYGVNS, per germline. The CDR3 loop reads CASSSSSTRINEQFF. The CDR3 region has the DNA TGTGCCAGCAGTTCTTCCTCGACTAGGATCAATGAGCAGTTCTTC.

There are a few counts of this clonotype. The chain has TRBV6-6 and TRBJ2-7, with 10 positions matching TRBD1. There are 19 residues in the CDR3. V was pared by 5 bases and J by 5 bases, with 21 bases of the junction left unmatched. The V gene's germline CDR1 is MNHNY and CDR2 SVGAGI (reference sequence). In DNA form, the CDR3 reads TGTGCCAGCAGTGATCCATATTCCGGGGGGACAGGGGTTTTGGACGAGCAGTACTTC. It yields the protein CASSDPYSGGTGVLDEQYF.

This clonotype has ten or more counts. The chain links TRBV20-1 to TRBJ2-3; the D is unclear. V was cut by 5 bases and J by 2 bases, with 20 bases left in between. Germline CDR1 reads DFQATT; CDR2 reads SNEGSKA (reference sequence). The CDR3 consists of 16 residues. Written as DNA, the CDR3 is TGCAGTGCTCATCCGCCCCTAGGATTCCACACAGATACGCAGTATTTT. This gives the protein CSAHPPLGFHTDTQYF.

CDR3 loop: CSARGDRQRDGYTF. The CDR3 bases are TGCAGTGCTAGGGGTGACAGGCAGCGGGATGGCTACACCTTC. The genes are TRBV20-1 and TRBJ1-2, with D perhaps matching TRBD1 (6 bases). Germline V gene lookup returns CDR1 DFQATT and CDR2 SNEGSKA (reference sequence). CDR3 size: 14 residues. V was shortened by 3 bases and J by 6 bases, with 17 bases between the two germline ends.

In this sample, this clonotype turned up a few times. The chain joins TRBV20-1 to TRBJ2-3; the D gene is possibly TRBD2 (7 bases). With 6 bases removed from V and 3 bases from J, the gap between germline ends came to 13 bases. The CDR3 runs to 13 residues. Germline CDR1 and CDR2: DFQATT and SNEGSKA (reference sequence). CDR3 coding DNA: TGCAGTGCGGGAGGGAGGGGGACAGATACGCAGTATTTT. Its protein product is CSAGGRGTDTQYF.

V gene TRBV3-1 combines with J gene TRBJ2-1, with D possibly TRBD2 on 6 matching bases. The germline V gene encodes CDR1 LGHDT and CDR2 YNNKEL (reference sequence). This CDR3 spans 17 amino acids. V was clipped by 1 base and J by 4 bases, with 17 bases between them. For the CDR3, the DNA is TGTGCCAGCAGCCAAGCCCGGGCGGGACCGACTTACAATGAGCAGTTCTTC. Translated: CASSQARAGPTYNEQFF.

V gene TRBV10-1 combines with J gene TRBJ2-7; D is tentatively TRBD1 or TRBD2 (6 bases each). Germline V gene lookup returns CDR1 WNHNN and CDR2 SYGVQD (reference sequence). The germline V and J ends were trimmed by 11 bases and 6 bases, with 17 bases remaining between them. The CDR3 contains 12 residues. This chain's CDR3 is CASRGGIGEQYF. CDR3 in DNA: TGCGCCTCAAGAGGGGGGATCGGCGAGCAGTACTTC.

This clonotype was detected ten times or more. The chain has TRBV29-1 and TRBJ2-5; D is uncertain. This CDR3 region has 12 residues. Germline loops: CDR1 SQVTM, CDR2 ANQGSEA. The V end lost 8 bases, the J end lost 4 bases, and 14 bases lay between the germline ends. The CDR3: CSQGSGPETQYF. The CDR3 nucleotides read TGCAGCCAAGGGTCGGGCCCAGAGACCCAGTACTTC.

This clonotype showed up just a few times. This chain joins TRBV28 and TRBJ2-5, with D possibly called TRBD1 or TRBD2 (5 bases each). This CDR3 is 16 amino acids long. CDR1 and CDR2 from the germline V gene are MDHEN and SYDVKM. V dropped 5 bases and J dropped 2 bases, with 18 bases sitting between them. CDR3 in DNA: TGTGCCAGCAGTCCAACCCACCCGGGGCGGCAAGAGACCCAGTACTTC. Translated: CASSPTHPGRQETQYF.

The chain couples TRBV6-6 to TRBJ2-1; D is possibly TRBD1 (5 bases). Germline CDR1 and CDR2: MNHNY and SVGAGI (reference sequence). The CDR3 spans 13 residues. Trimming cost V 6 bases and J 9 bases, with 15 bases left between them. In DNA form, the CDR3 reads TGTGCCAGCAGGGACAATGTACTGATTGAGCAGTTCTTC. Amino acid sequence: CASRDNVLIEQFF.

This chain links TRBV7-2 with TRBJ1-1; 8 bases map to TRBD1. V was pared by 3 bases and J by 6 bases, with 15 bases of the junction left unmatched. Germline CDR1 and CDR2: SGHTA and FQGNSA. This CDR3 comprises 17 residues. CDR3 bases: TGTGCCAGCAGCTTTACAGGGGGTATCTTGGTTCAAGCTGAAGCTTTCTTT. Its protein product is CASSFTGGILVQAEAFF.